A selection of T cell receptor beta chains follows, all from one sample in a study of blood T cell repertoires in COVID-19. Assay: immunoSEQ multiplex PCR; the TCRdb copy retains only in-frame clones and omits some. This sample has about 330,000 clones, with 87% found just once. The sample taken for sequencing was peripheral blood. These TCRs come from a man aged 30 to 45 with COVID-19, enrolled during active disease. CDR3s leave out the opening cysteine and the closing phenylalanine or tryptophan. Each record gives: J gene, D gene, V gene, CDR3 protein. The D gene is left open where the match is weak.

>TRBJ1-5|TRBD1|TRBV2
ASSQGAVQPQH
>TRBJ2-7|NA|TRBV5-6
ASSSGEVLFAGDHEQY
>TRBJ2-7|NA|TRBV28
ASSLYSLATYEQY
>TRBJ2-7|NA|TRBV4-1
ASSQLAGGPYEQY
>TRBJ1-2|NA|TRBV28
ASSLSGYGYT
>TRBJ1-3|NA|TRBV9
ASSDDRIWPNTIY
>TRBJ1-4|TRBD1|TRBV7-8
ASRGTETNEKLF
>TRBJ2-1|TRBD1|TRBV24-1
ATSDPGQGTTDEQF
>TRBJ1-2|TRBD1|TRBV6-5
ASSYSKQGEVYGYT
>TRBJ2-1|NA|TRBV5-4
ASSLGSNNEQF
>TRBJ2-3|NA|TRBV18
ASSWREAKGTDTQY
>TRBJ2-2|TRBD1|TRBV6-5
ASTWGTGTGELF
>TRBJ2-7|TRBD2|TRBV20-1
SASSSVLAGGHEQY
>TRBJ2-3|TRBD2|TRBV24-1
ATSDLGTSGYTDTQY